This T cell receptor beta chain was documented in a study of PD-1 blockade in classical Hodgkin lymphoma. CDR3 length: 13 amino acids. Germline-derived CDR1 and CDR2 are SGHNT and YYREEE (reference sequence). V lost 3 bases, J lost 6 bases, and 13 bases lay in between. Overall study results and limits: Complete responders entered with baseline diversity on par with newly diagnosed patients, the results showed. Relapsed/refractory patients reportedly had the lowest baseline TCR diversity, below newly diagnosed patients, who were below healthy donors.

All patients experienced relapse after autologous stem cell transplantation, and brentuximab vedotin exposure was variable. This table comes from immunoSEQ multiplex PCR, and its TCRdb copy is limited to in-frame clones, with some not included. The data show approximately 100,000 clones, 80% to 95% seen once. As concerns this clone: The antigen is not known.

V gene TRBV5-4 combines with J gene TRBJ2-7; D is unresolved. This clonotype was sampled from a human donor with classical Hodgkin lymphoma. Sample: peripheral blood mononuclear cells (PBMCs), taken at baseline. CDR3 residues: CASSSLLGGEQYF. CDR3 DNA sequence: TGTGCCAGCAGCTCCCTCTTAGGCGGCGAGCAGTACTTC.